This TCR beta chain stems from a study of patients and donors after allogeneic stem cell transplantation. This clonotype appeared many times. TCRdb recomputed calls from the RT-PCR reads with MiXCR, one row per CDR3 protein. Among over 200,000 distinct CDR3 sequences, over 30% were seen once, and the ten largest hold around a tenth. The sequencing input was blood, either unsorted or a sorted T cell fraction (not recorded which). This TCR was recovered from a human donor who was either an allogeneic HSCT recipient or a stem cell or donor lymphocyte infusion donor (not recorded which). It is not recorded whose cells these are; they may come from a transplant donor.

CDR3 DNA sequence: TGTGCCATCAGTGAAACCCCTTCGAACACTGAAGCTTTCTTT. Its translation is CAISETPSNTEAFF. This chain links TRBV10-3 with TRBJ1-1; D unresolved. CDR1 ENHRY and CDR2 SYGVKD come from the germline V gene. Trimming stripped 3 bases from V and 1 base from J, with 9 bases between. This CDR3 comprises 14 residues.